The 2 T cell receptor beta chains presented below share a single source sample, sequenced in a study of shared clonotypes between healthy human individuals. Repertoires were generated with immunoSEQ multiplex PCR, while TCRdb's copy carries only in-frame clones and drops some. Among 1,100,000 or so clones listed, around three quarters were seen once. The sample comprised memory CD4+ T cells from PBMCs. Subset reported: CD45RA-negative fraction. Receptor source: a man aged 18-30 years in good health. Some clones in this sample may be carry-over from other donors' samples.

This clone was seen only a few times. The CDR3 region has the DNA TGCGCCAGCAGCCACGGGACAGGGGATCAGCCCCAGCATTTT. Translating it yields CASSHGTGDQPQHF. The chain recombines TRBV5-1 with TRBJ1-5; TRBD1 matches 10 bases. J was trimmed by 5 bases and V by 4 bases; bases with no gene match: 3. The CDR3 contains 14 residues. Germline V CDR1 and CDR2: SGHRS, YFSETQ.

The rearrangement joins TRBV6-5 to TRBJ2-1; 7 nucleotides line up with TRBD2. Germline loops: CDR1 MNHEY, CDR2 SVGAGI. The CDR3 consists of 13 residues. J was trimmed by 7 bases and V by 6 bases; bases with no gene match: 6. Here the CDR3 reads CASSYGAGNEQFF. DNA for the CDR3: TGTGCCAGCAGCTACGGAGCGGGAAATGAGCAGTTCTTC.